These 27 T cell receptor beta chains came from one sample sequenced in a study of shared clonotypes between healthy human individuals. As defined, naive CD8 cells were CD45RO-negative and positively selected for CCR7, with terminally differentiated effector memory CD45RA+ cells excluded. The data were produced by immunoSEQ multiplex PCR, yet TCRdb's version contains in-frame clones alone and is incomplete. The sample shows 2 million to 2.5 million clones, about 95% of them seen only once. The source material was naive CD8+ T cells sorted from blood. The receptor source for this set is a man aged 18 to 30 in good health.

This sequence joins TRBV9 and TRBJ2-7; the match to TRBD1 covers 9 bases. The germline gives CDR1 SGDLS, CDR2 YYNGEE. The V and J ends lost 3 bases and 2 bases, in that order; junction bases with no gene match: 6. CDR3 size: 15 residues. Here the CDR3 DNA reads TGTGCCAGCAGCGAGGGACAGGGTGAAACCTACGAGCAGTACTTC. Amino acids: CASSEGQGETYEQYF.

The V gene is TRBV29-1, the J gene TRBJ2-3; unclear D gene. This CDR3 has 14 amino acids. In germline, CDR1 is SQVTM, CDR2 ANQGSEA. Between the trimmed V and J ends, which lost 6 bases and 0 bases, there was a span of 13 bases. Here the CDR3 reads CSVAPVSSTDTQYF. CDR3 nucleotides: TGCAGCGTCGCTCCAGTTTCCAGCACAGATACGCAGTATTTT.

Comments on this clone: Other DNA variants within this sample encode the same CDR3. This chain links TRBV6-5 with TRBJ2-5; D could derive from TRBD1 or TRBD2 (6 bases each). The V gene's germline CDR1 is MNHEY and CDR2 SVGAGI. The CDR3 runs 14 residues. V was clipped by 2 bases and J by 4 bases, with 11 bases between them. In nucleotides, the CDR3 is TGTGCCAGCAGTTACGGCAGGGGAGGAGAGACCCAGTACTTC. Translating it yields CASSYGRGGETQYF.

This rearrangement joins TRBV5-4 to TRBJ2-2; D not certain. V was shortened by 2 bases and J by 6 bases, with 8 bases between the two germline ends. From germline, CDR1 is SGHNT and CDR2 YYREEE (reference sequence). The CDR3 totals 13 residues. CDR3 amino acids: CASSLGIPGELFF. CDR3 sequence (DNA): TGTGCCAGCAGCTTAGGGATCCCCGGGGAGCTGTTTTTT.

The CDR3 DNA is TGTGCCAGCAGCCCGCCGGGTGGGGACAGGGTTTACGAGCAGTACTTC. Amino acids: CASSPPGGDRVYEQYF. The chain is built from TRBV7-9 and TRBJ2-7; 9 bases agree with TRBD1. CDR1 is SEHNR and CDR2 is FQNEAQ in the germline V gene (reference sequence). J was trimmed by 4 bases and V by 5 bases; bases with no gene match: 12. CDR3 length equals 16 residues.

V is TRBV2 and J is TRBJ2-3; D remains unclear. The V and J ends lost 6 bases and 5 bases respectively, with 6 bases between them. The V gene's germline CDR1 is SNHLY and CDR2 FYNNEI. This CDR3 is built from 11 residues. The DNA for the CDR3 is TGTGCCAGCAGGTCCGGAGATACGCAGTATTTT. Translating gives CASRSGDTQYF.

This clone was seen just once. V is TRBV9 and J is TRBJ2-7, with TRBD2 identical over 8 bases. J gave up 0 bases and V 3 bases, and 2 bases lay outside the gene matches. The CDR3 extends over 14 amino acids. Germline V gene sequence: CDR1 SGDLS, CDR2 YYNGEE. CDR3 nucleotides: TGTGCCAGCAGCGGTAGCGGGGCCTCCTACGAGCAGTACTTC. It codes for CASSGSGASYEQYF.

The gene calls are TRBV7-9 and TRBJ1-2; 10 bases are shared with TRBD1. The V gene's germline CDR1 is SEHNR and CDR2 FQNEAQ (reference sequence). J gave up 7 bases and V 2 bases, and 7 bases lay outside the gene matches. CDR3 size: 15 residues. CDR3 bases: TGTGCCAGCAGCTTACCCGGACAGGGGGGAGGTGGCTACACCTTC. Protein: CASSLPGQGGGGYTF.

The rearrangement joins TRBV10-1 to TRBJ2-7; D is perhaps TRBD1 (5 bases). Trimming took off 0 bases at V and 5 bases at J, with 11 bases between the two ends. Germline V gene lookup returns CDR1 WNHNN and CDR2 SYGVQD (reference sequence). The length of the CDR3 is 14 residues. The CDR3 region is CASSESIVGDEQYF. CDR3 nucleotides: TGCGCCAGCAGTGAGTCGATTGTAGGGGACGAGCAGTACTTC.

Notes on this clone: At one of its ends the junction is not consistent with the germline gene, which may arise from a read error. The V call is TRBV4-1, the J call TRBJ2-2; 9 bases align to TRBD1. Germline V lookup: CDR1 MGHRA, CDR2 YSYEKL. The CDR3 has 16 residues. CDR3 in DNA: TGCGCCAGCAGCCGTACCGGGACAGGGTTCACCTGGGAGCTGTTTTTT. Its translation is CASSRTGTGFTWELFF.

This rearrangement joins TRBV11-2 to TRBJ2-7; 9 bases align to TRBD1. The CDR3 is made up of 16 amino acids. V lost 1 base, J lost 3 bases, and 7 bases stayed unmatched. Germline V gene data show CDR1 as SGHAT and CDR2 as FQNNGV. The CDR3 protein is CASSLAGNRGHYEQYF. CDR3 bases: TGTGCCAGCAGCTTAGCGGGCAACAGGGGGCACTACGAGCAGTACTTC.

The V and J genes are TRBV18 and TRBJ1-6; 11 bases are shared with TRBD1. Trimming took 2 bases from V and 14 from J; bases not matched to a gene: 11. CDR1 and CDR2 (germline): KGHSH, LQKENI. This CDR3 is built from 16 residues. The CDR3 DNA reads TGTGCCAGCTCACCAGGGACAGGGGGGCTCGGTTTGTCCCTCCACTTT. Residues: CASSPGTGGLGLSLHF.

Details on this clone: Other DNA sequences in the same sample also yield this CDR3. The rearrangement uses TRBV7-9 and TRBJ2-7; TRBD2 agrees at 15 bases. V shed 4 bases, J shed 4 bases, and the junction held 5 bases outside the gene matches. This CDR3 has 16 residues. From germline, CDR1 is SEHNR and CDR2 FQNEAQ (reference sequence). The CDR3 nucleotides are TGTGCCAGCAGCTCGACTGGACTAGCGGGGGGGTACGAGCAGTACTTC. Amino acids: CASSSTGLAGGYEQYF.

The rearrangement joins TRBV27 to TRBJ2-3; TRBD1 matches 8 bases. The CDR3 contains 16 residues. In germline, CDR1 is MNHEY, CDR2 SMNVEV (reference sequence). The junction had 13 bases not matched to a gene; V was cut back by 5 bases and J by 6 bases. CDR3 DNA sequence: TGTGCCAGCAGTCCTCACCGGACAGGGACCTCCGATACGCAGTATTTT. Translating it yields CASSPHRTGTSDTQYF.

Here the CDR3 reads CASSARGASSYNEQFF. The DNA of the CDR3 is TGTGCCAGCAGTGCTAGGGGCGCTAGCTCCTACAATGAGCAGTTCTTC. This chain uses TRBV9 with TRBJ2-1; tentative D call: TRBD1 (5 bases). Germline lookup yields CDR1 SGDLS and CDR2 YYNGEE. This CDR3 comprises 16 residues. V gave up 5 bases and J gave up 0 bases, with 15 bases separating them.

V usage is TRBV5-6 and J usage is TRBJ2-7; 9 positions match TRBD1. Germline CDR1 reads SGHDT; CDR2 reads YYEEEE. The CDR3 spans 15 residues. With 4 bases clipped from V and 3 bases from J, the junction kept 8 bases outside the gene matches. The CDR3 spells CASSGAGTGFYEQYF. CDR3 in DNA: TGTGCCAGCAGCGGGGCCGGGACAGGGTTCTACGAGCAGTACTTC.

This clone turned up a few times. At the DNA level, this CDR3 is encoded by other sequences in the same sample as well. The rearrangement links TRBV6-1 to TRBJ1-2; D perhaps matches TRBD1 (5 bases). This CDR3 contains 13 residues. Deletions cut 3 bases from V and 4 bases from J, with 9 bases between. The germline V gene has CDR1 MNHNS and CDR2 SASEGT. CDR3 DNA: TGTGCCAGCAGTGAGGGACCGGGCTATGGCTACACCTTC. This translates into CASSEGPGYGYTF.

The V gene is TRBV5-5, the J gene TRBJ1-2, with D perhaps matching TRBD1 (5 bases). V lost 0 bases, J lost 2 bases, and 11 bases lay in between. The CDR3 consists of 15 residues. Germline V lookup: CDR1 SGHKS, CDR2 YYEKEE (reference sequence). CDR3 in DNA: TGTGCCAGCAGCTTGGTGCAGGGCAGCAACTATGGCTACACCTTC. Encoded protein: CASSLVQGSNYGYTF.

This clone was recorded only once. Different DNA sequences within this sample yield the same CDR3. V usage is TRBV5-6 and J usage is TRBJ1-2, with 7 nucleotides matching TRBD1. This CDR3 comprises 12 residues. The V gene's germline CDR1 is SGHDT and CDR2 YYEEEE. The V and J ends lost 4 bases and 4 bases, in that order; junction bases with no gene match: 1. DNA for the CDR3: TGTGCCAGCAGCCCAGGGGGCTATGGCTACACCTTC. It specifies CASSPGGYGYTF.

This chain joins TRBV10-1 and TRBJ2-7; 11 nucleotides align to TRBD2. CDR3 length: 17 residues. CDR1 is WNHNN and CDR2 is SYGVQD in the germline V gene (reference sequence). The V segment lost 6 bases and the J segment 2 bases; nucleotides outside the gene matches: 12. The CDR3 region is CASRDITTSGDTYEQYF. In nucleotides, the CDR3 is TGCGCCAGCAGGGACATCACGACTAGCGGGGATACCTACGAGCAGTACTTC.

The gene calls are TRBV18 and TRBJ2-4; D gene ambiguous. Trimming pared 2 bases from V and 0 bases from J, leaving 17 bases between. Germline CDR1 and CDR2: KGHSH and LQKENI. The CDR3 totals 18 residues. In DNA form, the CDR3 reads TGTGCCAGCTCACCAATTTCCCCTACTCTAGGAGCCAAAAACATTCAGTACTTC. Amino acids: CASSPISPTLGAKNIQYF. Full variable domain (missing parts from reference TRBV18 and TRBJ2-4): NAGVMQNPRHLVRRRGQEARLRCSPMKGHSHVYWYRQLPEEGLKFMVYLQKENIIDESGMPKERFSAEFPKEGPSILRIQQVVRGDSAAYFCASSPISPTLGAKNIQYFGAGTRLSVL.

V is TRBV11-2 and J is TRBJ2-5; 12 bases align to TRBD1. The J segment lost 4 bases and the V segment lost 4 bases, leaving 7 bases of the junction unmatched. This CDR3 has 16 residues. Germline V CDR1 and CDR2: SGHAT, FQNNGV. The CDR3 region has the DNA TGTGCCAGCAGCTCTGGGACAGGGGGCGCGTCAGAGACCCAGTACTTC. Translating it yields CASSSGTGGASETQYF.

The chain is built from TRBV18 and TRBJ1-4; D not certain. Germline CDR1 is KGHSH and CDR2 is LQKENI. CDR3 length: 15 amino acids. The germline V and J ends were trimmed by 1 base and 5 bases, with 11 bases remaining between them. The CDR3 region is CASSPLSSSNEKLFF. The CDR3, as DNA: TGTGCCAGCTCACCACTGAGCAGCTCCAATGAAAAACTGTTTTTT.

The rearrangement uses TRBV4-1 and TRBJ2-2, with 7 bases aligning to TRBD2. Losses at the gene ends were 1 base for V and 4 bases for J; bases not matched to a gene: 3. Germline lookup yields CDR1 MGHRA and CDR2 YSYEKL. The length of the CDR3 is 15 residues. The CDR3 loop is CASSQGGLVTGELFF. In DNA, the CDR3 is TGCGCCAGCAGCCAAGGCGGACTAGTCACCGGGGAGCTGTTTTTT.

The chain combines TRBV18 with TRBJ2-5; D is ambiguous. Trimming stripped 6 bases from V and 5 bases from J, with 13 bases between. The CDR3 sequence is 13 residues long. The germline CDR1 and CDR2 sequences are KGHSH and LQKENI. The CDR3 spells CASSDDSEETQYF. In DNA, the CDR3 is TGTGCCAGCTCTGACGATTCGGAGGAGACCCAGTACTTC.

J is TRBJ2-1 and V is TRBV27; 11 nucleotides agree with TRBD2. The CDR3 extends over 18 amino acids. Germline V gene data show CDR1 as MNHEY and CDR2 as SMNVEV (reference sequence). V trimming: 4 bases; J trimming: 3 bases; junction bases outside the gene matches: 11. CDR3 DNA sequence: TGTGCCAGCAGTTCGGGACTAGCGGAGGGGGGGTACTACAATGAGCAGTTCTTC. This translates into CASSSGLAEGGYYNEQFF.

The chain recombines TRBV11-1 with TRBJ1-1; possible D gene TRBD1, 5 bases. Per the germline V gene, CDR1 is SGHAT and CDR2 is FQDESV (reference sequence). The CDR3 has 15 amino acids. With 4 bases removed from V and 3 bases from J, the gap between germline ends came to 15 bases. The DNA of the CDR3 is TGTGCCAGCAGCTGGGGACGAGCGGTCTACACTGAAGCTTTCTTT. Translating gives CASSWGRAVYTEAFF.